One T cell receptor beta chain is described in this entry. The data derive from a study of T cell changes during pregnancy in multiple sclerosis. The method was immunoSEQ multiplex PCR; TCRdb's version includes in-frame clones alone and lacks a portion of them. The repertoire holds about 52,000 clones, around nine tenths seen once, with about 0.36% in the top ten. Sequencing was performed on CD4+ T cells from peripheral blood mononuclear cells, taken before pregnancy. This sequence originates from a female donor with multiple sclerosis, enrolled in a pregnancy study.

CDR3 nucleotide sequence: TGTGCCAGTAGTGGACAGGGAGTCGGGGAGCAGTTCTTC. This codes for CASSGQGVGEQFF. The genes are TRBV19 and TRBJ2-1; 8 bases agree with TRBD1. CDR3 size: 13 residues. V shed 5 bases and J 10 bases; nucleotides not matched to a gene: 7. CDR1 is LNHDA and CDR2 is SQIVND in the germline V gene (reference sequence).